This T cell receptor (beta chain) was retrieved from a study of T cell responses to AZD1222 COVID-19 vaccine. The protocol was immunoSEQ multiplex PCR, while the TCRdb copy is restricted to in-frame clones and leaves out a portion. The sample consists of roughly 180,000 clones, approximately 94% of them appearing once. The material was peripheral blood, obtained 28 days after the second AZD1222 dose. This receptor was taken from an adult who received the AZD1222 COVID-19 vaccine.

The CDR3 coding sequence is TGTGCCAGTAGTATTATCGGCTCTGGGGCCAACGTCCTGACTTTC. Translation: CASSIIGSGANVLTF. The genes are TRBV19 and TRBJ2-6; D ambiguous. This CDR3 region has 15 residues. In germline, CDR1 is LNHDA, CDR2 SQIVND (reference sequence). V lost 3 bases and J 0 bases, leaving 6 bases between the germline ends.